The clone carrying this T cell receptor (beta chain) has a handful of counts. Its antigen is as yet unknown. The data stem from a study of T cell responses to AZD1222 COVID-19 vaccine. Study-level findings and limits: No repertoire was sampled before or during the peak T cell response, only after it.

The table came from immunoSEQ multiplex PCR; TCRdb's copy has only in-frame clones and leaves some out. The sample lists just under 35,000 clones; less than 90% were seen once. CDR1 is KGHSH, CDR2 LQKENI, per germline. The CDR3 is made up of 15 amino acids. Losses at the gene ends were 6 bases for V and 2 bases for J; bases not matched to a gene: 9. Sequencing was performed on peripheral blood, taken on day 0 of AZD1222 vaccination. The TCR comes from an adult in good health. This chain uses TRBV18 with TRBJ1-2; TRBD1 matches at 7 bases. The chain's CDR3 is CASSRRQGRNYGYTF. CDR3 sequence (DNA): TGTGCCAGCTCTCGACGACAGGGAAGGAACTATGGCTACACCTTC.